This T cell receptor beta chain was captured by sequencing in a study of blood T cell repertoires in COVID-19. CDR1 and CDR2 from the germline V gene are SGDLS and YYNGEE. The CDR3 loop spans 15 amino acids. The V end lost 3 bases, the J end lost 3 bases, and 13 bases lay between the germline ends. Profiled with immunoSEQ multiplex PCR; TCRdb holds only in-frame clones, not every one. The profile shows approximately 98,000 clones, 88% of them singletons. This TCR was sampled from a human donor in a cohort sampled during active COVID-19. The chain employs TRBV9 and TRBJ2-1; possible D gene TRBD2, 5 bases. Material: peripheral blood. The CDR3 DNA sequence: TGTGCCAGCAGCGGGGAATGGAGGATCTACAATGAGCAGTTCTTC. As protein: CASSGEWRIYNEQFF.